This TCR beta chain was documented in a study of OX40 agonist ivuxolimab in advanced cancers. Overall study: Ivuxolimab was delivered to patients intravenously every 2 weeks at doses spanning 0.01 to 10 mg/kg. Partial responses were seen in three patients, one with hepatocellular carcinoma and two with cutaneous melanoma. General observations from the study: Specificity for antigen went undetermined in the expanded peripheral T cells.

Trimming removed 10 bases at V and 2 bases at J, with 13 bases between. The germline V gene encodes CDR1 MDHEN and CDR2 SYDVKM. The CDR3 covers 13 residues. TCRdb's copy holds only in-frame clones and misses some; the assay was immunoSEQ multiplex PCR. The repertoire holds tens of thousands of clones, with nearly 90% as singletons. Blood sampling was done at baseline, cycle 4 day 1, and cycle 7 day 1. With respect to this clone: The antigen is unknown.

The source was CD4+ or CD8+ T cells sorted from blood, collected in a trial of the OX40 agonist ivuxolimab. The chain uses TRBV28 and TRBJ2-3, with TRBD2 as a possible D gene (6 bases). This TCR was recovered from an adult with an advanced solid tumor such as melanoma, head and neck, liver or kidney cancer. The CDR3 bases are TGTGCCATCTCGGGGGAATACACAGATACGCAGTATTTT. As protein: CAISGEYTDTQYF.